The 20 T cell receptor beta chains in this list originate from one sample, sequenced in a study of cytomegalovirus exposure and HLA in healthy donors (dated by TCRdb to about 2017). Receptor amplification or capture employed the immunoSEQ multiplex PCR assay. The multiplex PCR relied on a mix of 60 forward primers for TCR Vbeta segments and 13 reverse primers for TCR Jbeta segments. TCRdb limited this immuneACCESS table to in-frame rearrangements with V and J called. A share of clones is missing; checked studies link under half to unresolved V genes, and the rest is unexplained. The table held for this sample gives under 130,000 clones. The ten largest make up about 3% of the sample. The specimen sequenced was PBMCs. The receptors stem from a man aged 35-49 years in good health and CMV-seronegative.

The genes are TRBV2 and TRBJ2-5; 12 positions agree with TRBD2. The CDR3 has 14 residues. Per germline, CDR1 SNHLY and CDR2 FYNNEI. Trimming cost V 7 bases and J 4 bases; bases outside gene matches: 4. CDR3 nucleotide sequence: TGTGCCAGCATAACGACTAGCGGGGGAGAGACCCAGTACTTC. It yields the protein CASITTSGGETQYF.

The chain is built from TRBV4-3 and TRBJ2-7; 7 positions agree with TRBD1. The ends lost 3 bases at V and 1 base at J; junction bases unmatched: 6. There are 15 residues in the CDR3. CDR1 and CDR2 (germline): LGHNA, YSLEER. The CDR3 reads CASSQATGESYEQYF. DNA of the CDR3: TGCGCCAGCAGCCAGGCCACAGGGGAGTCCTACGAGCAGTACTTC.

V and J are TRBV4-1 and TRBJ1-3; 9 nucleotides line up with TRBD1. Germline V CDR1 and CDR2: MGHRA, YSYEKL. This CDR3 region has 17 residues. Germline trimming cut 4 bases from V and 4 bases from J; bases unmatched to any gene: 11. For the CDR3, the DNA is TGCGCCAGCAGCCCGATTGGGACAGGGCTCGAGGGAAACACCATATATTTT. It specifies CASSPIGTGLEGNTIYF.

The CDR3 sequence: CAWKQGHRPIYGYTF. CDR3 nucleotide sequence: TGTGCCTGGAAGCAGGGGCACCGGCCTATCTATGGCTACACCTTC. The rearrangement joins TRBV30 to TRBJ1-2, with a weak D call TRBD1 (6 bases). Germline CDR1 reads GTSNPN; CDR2 reads SVGIG (reference sequence). Deletions cut 4 bases from V and 4 bases from J, with 19 bases between. This CDR3 contains 15 residues.

The V gene is TRBV27, the J gene TRBJ2-1; 8 positions match TRBD1. The length of the CDR3 is 16 residues. Germline CDR1 is MNHEY and CDR2 is SMNVEV (reference sequence). The trim removed 5 bases at V and 4 bases at J, leaving 10 bases unmatched. CDR3: CASSASGTGSYNEQFF. The CDR3 bases are TGTGCCAGCAGTGCGTCCGGGACAGGTTCTTACAATGAGCAGTTCTTC.

The V gene is TRBV27, the J gene TRBJ2-6; D remains ambiguous. The CDR3 extends over 15 amino acids. Germline V gene sequence: CDR1 MNHEY, CDR2 SMNVEV (reference sequence). Trimming shortened V by 7 bases and J by 4 bases, and 14 bases separated the two germline ends. In DNA form, the CDR3 reads TGTGCCAGCACAGTTTCCCCCTCAGGGGCCAACGTCCTGACTTTC. Its protein is CASTVSPSGANVLTF. The variable domain in full, completed from reference TRBV27 and TRBJ2-6, reads EAQVTQNPRYLITVTGKKLTVTCSQNMNHEYMSWYRQDPGLGLRQIYYSMNVEVTDKGDVPEGYKVSRKEKRNFPLILESPSPNQTSLYFCASTVSPSGANVLTFGAGSRLTVL.

The rearrangement links TRBV9 to TRBJ2-5, with a possible D match to TRBD1 (5 bases). Germline lookup yields CDR1 SGDLS and CDR2 YYNGEE. Deletions cut 1 base from V and 4 bases from J, with 8 bases between. The CDR3 runs 13 residues. The CDR3 DNA is TGTGCCAGCAGCGTACAGGGTGGAGAGACCCAGTACTTC. Protein sequence: CASSVQGGETQYF. Looking up the rest from reference TRBV9 and TRBJ2-5 gives the full variable domain: DSGVTQTPKHLITATGQRVTLRCSPRSGDLSVYWYQQSLDQGLQFLIQYYNGEERAKGNILERFSAQQFPDLHSELNLSSLELGDSALYFCASSVQGGETQYFGPGTRLLVL.

The chain recombines TRBV7-2 with TRBJ2-5, with TRBD2 identical over 16 bases. The J call may be incorrect, as the DNA end agrees better with TRBJ2-7. The germline V gene encodes CDR1 SGHTA and CDR2 FQGNSA. This CDR3 contains 16 residues. CDR3 sequence reads: CASSQGLAGGPYEQYF. In nucleotides, the CDR3 is TGTGCCAGCAGCCAGGGACTAGCGGGAGGGCCCTACGAGCAGTACTTC.

J is TRBJ1-2 and V is TRBV28, with 9 bases matching TRBD1. CDR1 is MDHEN and CDR2 is SYDVKM in the germline V gene. Germline trimming cut 5 bases from V and 2 bases from J; bases unmatched to any gene: 3. CDR3 size: 14 residues. The CDR3 here is CASSRQGGNYGYTF. The CDR3 nucleotides are TGTGCCAGCAGTAGACAGGGGGGGAACTATGGCTACACCTTC.

The chain couples TRBV5-1 to TRBJ1-3, with no clear D. With 5 bases removed from V and 0 bases from J, the gap between germline ends came to 12 bases. The germline V gene has CDR1 SGHRS and CDR2 YFSETQ. CDR3 length: 15 amino acids. CDR3 residues: CASSQAPISGNTIYF. The CDR3 DNA reads TGCGCCAGCAGTCAGGCGCCGATCTCTGGAAACACCATATATTTT.

The rearrangement joins TRBV15 to TRBJ1-6, with 10 bases aligning to TRBD1. The CDR3 is 14 residues long. Germline lookup yields CDR1 LNHNV and CDR2 YYDKDF (reference sequence). V gave up 4 bases and J gave up 10 bases; unmatched junction bases: 4. CDR3 DNA sequence: TGTGCCACCAGCACGGGACAGGGGTTGTCACCCCTCCACTTT. Its translation: CATSTGQGLSPLHF. The variable domain in full, with the rest retrieved from reference TRBV15 and TRBJ1-6, is DAMVIQNPRYQVTQFGKPVTLSCSQTLNHNVMYWYQQKSSQAPKLLFHYYDKDFNNEADTPDNFQSRRPNTSFCFLDIRSPGLGDTAMYLCATSTGQGLSPLHFGNGTRLTVT.

V and J are TRBV30 and TRBJ1-3; D remains ambiguous. The CDR3 has 16 amino acids. The germline V and J ends were trimmed by 3 bases and 0 bases, with 15 bases remaining between them. In germline, CDR1 is GTSNPN, CDR2 SVGIG (reference sequence). CDR3 protein: CAWRPPLAYSGNTIYF. DNA of the CDR3: TGTGCCTGGAGGCCACCGCTGGCTTACTCTGGAAACACCATATATTTT.

The chain couples TRBV11-2 to TRBJ2-7; 8 nucleotides align to TRBD1. This CDR3 has 13 amino acids. V shed 5 bases, J shed 4 bases, and the junction held 4 bases outside the gene matches. CDR1 and CDR2 from the germline V gene are SGHAT and FQNNGV. CDR3 nucleotides: TGTGCCAGCAGCCCCCGACAGGGGTACGAGCAGTACTTC. Protein sequence: CASSPRQGYEQYF.

This rearrangement joins TRBV7-8 to TRBJ2-7; D is perhaps TRBD1 (5 bases). The CDR3 covers 13 residues. CDR1 is SGHVS, CDR2 FQNEAQ, per germline. V was clipped by 5 bases and J by 6 bases, with 14 bases between them. The CDR3 is CASSPLKGFEQYF. CDR3 nucleotides: TGTGCCAGCAGCCCCCTAAAGGGGTTCGAGCAGTACTTC.

V is TRBV28 and J is TRBJ1-5; no definite D call. The CDR3 is 14 residues long. CDR1 is MDHEN, CDR2 SYDVKM, per germline. Deletions cut 1 base from V and 2 bases from J, with 6 bases between. CDR3 residues: CASSLSSRNQPQHF. CDR3 coding DNA: TGTGCCAGCAGTTTATCGTCCCGCAATCAGCCCCAGCATTTT.

V gene TRBV7-9 combines with J gene TRBJ1-1, with 8 bases that match TRBD1. In germline, CDR1 is SEHNR, CDR2 FQNEAQ (reference sequence). V shed 4 bases and J 1 base; nucleotides not matched to a gene: 2. The CDR3 covers 14 residues. The DNA of the CDR3 is TGTGCCAGCAGCTCACAGGGGGGGAACACTGAAGCTTTCTTT. Its translation is CASSSQGGNTEAFF.

The V and J genes are TRBV7-2 and TRBJ1-6; 7 bases line up with TRBD1. V lost 3 bases to trimming and J lost 10 bases; unmatched junction nucleotides: 6. The germline CDR1 and CDR2 sequences are SGHTA and FQGNSA. The CDR3 loop spans 14 amino acids. CDR3 loop: CASSLRQGHSPLHF. DNA of the CDR3: TGTGCCAGCAGCTTGAGACAGGGCCACTCACCCCTCCACTTT.

The rearrangement links TRBV2 to TRBJ2-7; D uncertain. The V gene lost 4 bases and the J gene lost 3 bases, with 4 bases spanning the gap. CDR1 is SNHLY and CDR2 is FYNNEI in the germline V gene. This CDR3 has 11 residues. CDR3 DNA sequence: TGTGCCAGCAGTGCTCTCTACGAGCAGTACTTC. Translation gives CASSALYEQYF. Complete variable domain (other parts from reference TRBV2 and TRBJ2-7): EPEVTQTPSHQVTQMGQEVILRCVPISNHLYFYWYRQILGQKVEFLVSFYNNEISEKSEIFDDQFSVERPDGSNFTLKIRSTKLEDSAMYFCASSALYEQYFGPGTRLTVT.

The gene calls are TRBV7-8 and TRBJ1-4; D is perhaps TRBD1 (5 bases). CDR1 is SGHVS, CDR2 FQNEAQ, per germline. The CDR3 extends over 14 amino acids. The V end lost 5 bases, the J end lost 7 bases, and 14 bases lay between the germline ends. In DNA form, the CDR3 reads TGTGCCAGCAGCCCGGGGACTTCAGGTGAAAAACTGTTTTTT. It yields the protein CASSPGTSGEKLFF.

V and J are TRBV19 and TRBJ2-7, with D possibly TRBD2 on 5 matching bases. Per germline, CDR1 LNHDA and CDR2 SQIVND (reference sequence). This CDR3 has 12 residues. V was shortened by 4 bases and J by 6 bases, with 10 bases between the two germline ends. DNA for the CDR3: TGTGCCAGTAGTAGAGGGCTCTCCGAGCAGTACTTC. Translating it yields CASSRGLSEQYF.